This is a list of T cell receptor beta chains from one sample in a study of cytomegalovirus exposure and HLA in healthy donors. Clones were sequenced by immunoSEQ multiplex PCR, and TCRdb holds only the in-frame ones, with some missing. The data show 150,000 to 200,000 clones, with approximately 70% seen just once and 2% to 2.5% held by the top ten. Sequencing was performed on PBMCs. Source of these receptors: a human donor in good health. CDR3s include the opening cysteine and the closing phenylalanine or tryptophan. The D gene is left open where the match is weak. Clone size, where shown, is once, few, many, or a class for clones that have expanded.

DNA: TGTGCCAGCAGCTACAGGACAGGGGCCTACAATGAGCAGTTCTTC
CDR3: CASSYRTGAYNEQFF
size: NA
D: TRBD1
J: TRBJ2-1
V: TRBV5-8

DNA: TGCGCCAGCAGTGGGGGCCTGTACCAAGAGACCCAGTACTTC
CDR3: CASSGGLYQETQYF
size: NA
D: NA
J: TRBJ2-5
V: TRBV4-1

DNA: TGTGCCAGCACCAATTCCGGCGGGGGCCAAGAGACCCAGTACTTC
CDR3: CASTNSGGGQETQYF
size: NA
D: TRBD2
J: TRBJ2-5
V: TRBV27

DNA: TGTGCCAGCAGCGTCGGTAACGTCCCGGGGGATACGCAGTATTTT
CDR3: CASSVGNVPGDTQYF
size: NA
D: NA
J: TRBJ2-3
V: TRBV9

DNA: TGCAGCGTTGAAAGCTGGACAGACAATGAGCAGTTCTTC
CDR3: CSVESWTDNEQFF
size: NA
D: NA
J: TRBJ2-1
V: TRBV29-1

DNA: TGTGCCAGCAGCTTGGGACTGATCTACGAGCAGTACTTC
CDR3: CASSLGLIYEQYF
size: few
D: NA
J: TRBJ2-7
V: TRBV7-2

DNA: TGCGCCAGCAGCAGAACAGTGTCCTACGAGCAGTACTTC
CDR3: CASSRTVSYEQYF
size: NA
D: NA
J: TRBJ2-7
V: TRBV4-1

DNA: TGTGCCAGCAGTTTGGGAGGGTCCCCACCGAGAGGCTACACCTTC
CDR3: CASSLGGSPPRGYTF
size: NA
D: NA
J: TRBJ1-2
V: TRBV27

DNA: TGTGCCTGGAGTGTATCGGGACAGGGGCAAGAGACCCAGTACTTC
CDR3: CAWSVSGQGQETQYF
size: once
D: TRBD1
J: TRBJ2-5
V: TRBV30

DNA: TGTGCCAGCAGCCGGACCAACAGGTACACTGAAGCTTTCTTT
CDR3: CASSRTNRYTEAFF
size: NA
D: NA
J: TRBJ1-1
V: TRBV5-6

DNA: TGTGCCAGCAGTGATGGGCCAGGGGGTGTGACCGGGGAGCTGTTTTTT
CDR3: CASSDGPGGVTGELFF
size: NA
D: TRBD1
J: TRBJ2-2
V: TRBV2

DNA: TGTGCCACATCTACCGGGACAGGGTCCTACGAGCAGTACTTC
CDR3: CATSTGTGSYEQYF
size: NA
D: TRBD1
J: TRBJ2-7
V: TRBV19

DNA: TGTGCTAGTGGTTTGGTTGTTTACAGGGGAACGAACACTGAAGCTTTCTTT
CDR3: CASGLVVYRGTNTEAFF
size: NA
D: TRBD1
J: TRBJ1-1
V: TRBV12-5

DNA: TGTGCCAGCACCGAAGACAGGGGGCCTGGAAACACCATATATTTT
CDR3: CASTEDRGPGNTIYF
size: NA
D: TRBD1
J: TRBJ1-3
V: TRBV6-1

DNA: TGTGCCAGTAGTATATCCGGGACAGCCCCCGAGCAGTACTTC
CDR3: CASSISGTAPEQYF
size: NA
D: TRBD1
J: TRBJ2-7
V: TRBV19

DNA: TGTGCCAGCAGCACAGGGACAGACACTGAAGCTTTCTTT
CDR3: CASSTGTDTEAFF
size: NA
D: TRBD1
J: TRBJ1-1
V: TRBV5-4

DNA: TGTGCCTGGACAACCCAGGGGCAGGGGACTGAAGCTTTCTTT
CDR3: CAWTTQGQGTEAFF
size: NA
D: NA
J: TRBJ1-1
V: TRBV30

DNA: TGCGCCAGCAGTGACAACAGTCCATCTACAGATACGCAGTATTTT
CDR3: CASSDNSPSTDTQYF
size: NA
D: NA
J: TRBJ2-3
V: TRBV10-1

DNA: TGTGCCAGCAGCTTGGGGGGGCATTGGAGCAATCAGCCCCAGCATTTT
CDR3: CASSLGGHWSNQPQHF
size: NA
D: NA
J: TRBJ1-5
V: TRBV7-9

DNA: TGTGCCAGCACAAGCGGGGCCTACGAGCAGTACTTC
CDR3: CASTSGAYEQYF
size: NA
D: TRBD2
J: TRBJ2-7
V: TRBV7-2

DNA: TGTGCCTGGAGCCCGGGACAGGTAGATTCACCCCTCCACTTT
CDR3: CAWSPGQVDSPLHF
size: NA
D: TRBD1
J: TRBJ1-6
V: TRBV30

DNA: TGTGCCATCAGTGAGACAGGGGAGGTCGGCTACACCTTC
CDR3: CAISETGEVGYTF
size: NA
D: TRBD1
J: TRBJ1-2
V: TRBV10-3

DNA: TGTGCCAGCACTACTAGTCGAGGGCCTAACAATGAGCAGTTCTTC
CDR3: CASTTSRGPNNEQFF
size: NA
D: NA
J: TRBJ2-1
V: TRBV6-1

DNA: TGTGCCAGCAGCGTAGGGCAGGGCGGTGAAAAACTGTTTTTT
CDR3: CASSVGQGGEKLFF
size: NA
D: NA
J: TRBJ1-4
V: TRBV9

DNA: TGTGCCAGCAGCGGCGGGCTGATTCTTACAGAGACCCAGTACTTC
CDR3: CASSGGLILTETQYF
size: NA
D: NA
J: TRBJ2-5
V: TRBV14

DNA: TGTGCCAGCAGCTCCGACCCCCGGACTACAGAGACCCAGTACTTC
CDR3: CASSSDPRTTETQYF
size: NA
D: NA
J: TRBJ2-5
V: TRBV7-8

DNA: TGTGCCAGCAGCCAGACCCGGACATCCTCGTACTTC
CDR3: CASSQTRTSSYF
size: NA
D: NA
J: TRBJ2-7
V: TRBV2

DNA: TGCAGCGTGGGACAGGCTAGCACTGAAGCTTTCTTT
CDR3: CSVGQASTEAFF
size: few
D: TRBD1
J: TRBJ1-1
V: TRBV29-1

DNA: TGTGCCAGCAGCGTAGCCCGGGGGGGGGCCTACGAGCAGTACTTC
CDR3: CASSVARGGAYEQYF
size: NA
D: TRBD2
J: TRBJ2-7
V: TRBV7-2

DNA: TGTGCCAGCAGCACGGCGGGATTCACTGAAGCTTTCTTT
CDR3: CASSTAGFTEAFF
size: few
D: NA
J: TRBJ1-1
V: TRBV21-1

DNA: TGCGCCAGCAGCTTGGCCGGCTTACGGGATCTGAACACTGAAGCTTTCTTT
CDR3: CASSLAGLRDLNTEAFF
size: NA
D: NA
J: TRBJ1-1
V: TRBV5-1

DNA: TGCGCCAGCAGTGAGTGGGGGGGCAGGGGGCCAGGATTTAGCAATCAGCCCCAGCATTTT
CDR3: CASSEWGGRGPGFSNQPQHF
size: NA
D: TRBD1
J: TRBJ1-5
V: TRBV10-2

DNA: TGTGCCAGCAGTGCCAGACTCTATGGCTACACCTTC
CDR3: CASSARLYGYTF
size: once
D: NA
J: TRBJ1-2
V: TRBV28

DNA: TGCAGCGCAACATCGGGGCGGGGACGGGAGACCCAGTACTTC
CDR3: CSATSGRGRETQYF
size: NA
D: NA
J: TRBJ2-5
V: TRBV29-1

DNA: TGTGCCAGCAGTTTCCGGGACAGGGTCTCCTACGAGCAGTACTTC
CDR3: CASSFRDRVSYEQYF
size: NA
D: TRBD1
J: TRBJ2-7
V: TRBV6-5

DNA: TGTGCCAGCAGCGGACAGGGGGCAAGGGCTTCACCCCTCCACTTT
CDR3: CASSGQGARASPLHF
size: NA
D: TRBD1
J: TRBJ1-6
V: TRBV9

DNA: TGTGCCAGCAGTGACGGACAGGGTATAGGACCTGGAAACACCATATATTTT
CDR3: CASSDGQGIGPGNTIYF
size: few
D: TRBD1
J: TRBJ1-3
V: TRBV6-1

DNA: TGTGCCTGGCTCCCAAGACTTACAGGGCGAAACACTGAAGCTTTCTTT
CDR3: CAWLPRLTGRNTEAFF
size: NA
D: NA
J: TRBJ1-1
V: TRBV30

DNA: TGTGCTAGTGGAGAGACAGGGGACGCCCGGCCCCAGCATTTT
CDR3: CASGETGDARPQHF
size: NA
D: TRBD1
J: TRBJ1-5
V: TRBV12-5

DNA: TGTGCCAGCAGCATCCCGGGACAGGGGTCCTACGAGCAGTACTTC
CDR3: CASSIPGQGSYEQYF
size: NA
D: TRBD1
J: TRBJ2-7
V: TRBV7-9

DNA: TGTGCCAGCAGTGACTCCGGTAGTGTGCAGTTCTTC
CDR3: CASSDSGSVQFF
size: NA
D: NA
J: TRBJ2-1
V: TRBV6-4

DNA: TGTGCCAGCTCACCAGACAGGAGCTCCTACGAGCAGTACTTC
CDR3: CASSPDRSSYEQYF
size: NA
D: NA
J: TRBJ2-7
V: TRBV18

DNA: TGCGCCAGCAGCTTAGAGCGACCGAACACTGAAGCTTTCTTT
CDR3: CASSLERPNTEAFF
size: NA
D: NA
J: TRBJ1-1
V: TRBV5-1

DNA: TGTGCCAGTAGAAAAATCCAGGGGGTCGGCTACACCTTC
CDR3: CASRKIQGVGYTF
size: NA
D: TRBD1
J: TRBJ1-2
V: TRBV19

DNA: TGTGCCAGCAGCACAGGGGGCAGAACTGAAGCTTTCTTT
CDR3: CASSTGGRTEAFF
size: NA
D: TRBD1
J: TRBJ1-1
V: TRBV4-2

DNA: TGCAGCGTTGAAGCCGGGACAGAGGAGCAGTACTTC
CDR3: CSVEAGTEEQYF
size: NA
D: TRBD1
J: TRBJ2-7
V: TRBV29-1

DNA: TGTGCCAGCTCACCCAACCCGGAGAATGGCTACACCTTC
CDR3: CASSPNPENGYTF
size: NA
D: NA
J: TRBJ1-2
V: TRBV18

DNA: TGTGCCAGCAGTAACCAAGGGGGCAGAGGCACTGAAGCTTTCTTT
CDR3: CASSNQGGRGTEAFF
size: few
D: TRBD1
J: TRBJ1-1
V: TRBV6-6

DNA: TGTGCCAGCACCCAGCCCCCCGACAGGGGGCGGGAGACCCAGTACTTC
CDR3: CASTQPPDRGRETQYF
size: NA
D: TRBD1
J: TRBJ2-5
V: TRBV7-9

DNA: TGTGCCACCAGCAGAGGTCTCAGGGAACCGAATCAGCCCCAGCATTTT
CDR3: CATSRGLREPNQPQHF
size: NA
D: NA
J: TRBJ1-5
V: TRBV15

DNA: TGTGCCAGCAGCCTGGCTAGCAATGAGCAGTTCTTC
CDR3: CASSLASNEQFF
size: NA
D: NA
J: TRBJ2-1
V: TRBV13

DNA: TGTGCCAGCACCTACTTGGGGGGGGGAGCCTATAATTCACCCCTCCACTTT
CDR3: CASTYLGGGAYNSPLHF
size: NA
D: NA
J: TRBJ1-6
V: TRBV2

DNA: TGTGCCAGCAGTATTCGGGGGGGCACTGAAGCTTTCTTT
CDR3: CASSIRGGTEAFF
size: few
D: NA
J: TRBJ1-1
V: TRBV7-2

DNA: TGTGCTAGCAGTCGGACAGGCACAGATACGCAGTATTTT
CDR3: CASSRTGTDTQYF
size: NA
D: NA
J: TRBJ2-3
V: TRBV7-7

DNA: TGCGCCAGCAGCCGGGACAGCGTATTGGGCAATCAGCCCCAGCATTTT
CDR3: CASSRDSVLGNQPQHF
size: few
D: TRBD1
J: TRBJ1-5
V: TRBV23-1